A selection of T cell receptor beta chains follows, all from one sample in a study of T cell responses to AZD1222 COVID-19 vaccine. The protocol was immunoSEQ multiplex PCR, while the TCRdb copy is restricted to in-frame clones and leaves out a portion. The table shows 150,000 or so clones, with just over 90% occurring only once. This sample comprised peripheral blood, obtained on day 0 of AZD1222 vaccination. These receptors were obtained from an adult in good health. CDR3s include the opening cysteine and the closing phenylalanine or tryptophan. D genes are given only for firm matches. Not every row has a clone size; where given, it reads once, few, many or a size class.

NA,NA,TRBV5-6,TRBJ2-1,CASRGLDTGAYNEQFF,TGTGCCAGCAGGGGGCTAGATACGGGAGCCTACAATGAGCAGTTCTTC
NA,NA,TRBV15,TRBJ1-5,CATSSQGSNQPQHF,TGTGCCACCAGCAGTCAAGGAAGCAATCAGCCCCAGCATTTT
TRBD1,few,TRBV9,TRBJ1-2,CASSVAATGGQDGYTF,TGTGCCAGCAGCGTGGCCGCGACAGGGGGCCAGGATGGCTACACCTTC
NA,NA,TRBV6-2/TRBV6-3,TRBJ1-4,CASSLRRNEKLFF,TGTGCCAGCAGTTTGCGGCGGAATGAAAAACTGTTTTTT
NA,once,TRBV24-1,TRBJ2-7,CATSDPNTGYEQYF,TGTGCCACCAGTGATCCTAATACAGGGTACGAGCAGTACTTC
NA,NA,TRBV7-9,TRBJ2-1,CASSLASDEQFF,TGTGCCAGCAGCTTAGCTTCGGATGAGCAGTTCTTC
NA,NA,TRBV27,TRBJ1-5,CASSLSGINQPQHF,TGTGCCAGCAGTTTATCGGGGATCAATCAGCCCCAGCATTTT
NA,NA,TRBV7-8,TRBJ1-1,CASSLVGGMNTEAFF,TGTGCCAGCAGCTTAGTCGGGGGCATGAACACTGAAGCTTTCTTT
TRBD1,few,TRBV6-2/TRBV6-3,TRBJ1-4,CASSRTGATNEKLFF,TGTGCCAGCAGCCGAACAGGGGCGACTAATGAAAAACTGTTTTTT
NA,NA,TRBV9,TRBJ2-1,CASSVAGRLGGVRNEQFF,TGTGCCAGCAGCGTAGCGGGCCGGCTAGGCGGGGTTCGCAATGAGCAGTTCTTC
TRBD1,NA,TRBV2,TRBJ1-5,CASRRTGNSNQPQHF,TGTGCCAGCAGGAGGACAGGGAATAGCAATCAGCCCCAGCATTTT
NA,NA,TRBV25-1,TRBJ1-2,CASSEFGGRGYYGYTF,TGTGCCAGCAGTGAATTCGGCGGTAGGGGTTACTATGGCTACACCTTC
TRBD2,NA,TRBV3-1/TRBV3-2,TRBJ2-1,CASSHHGLAGGGRWGEQFF,TGTGCCAGCAGCCATCACGGACTAGCGGGAGGGGGAAGGTGGGGTGAGCAGTTCTTC
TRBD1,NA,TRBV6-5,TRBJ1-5,CASRETGNSNQPQHF,TGTGCCAGCAGAGAGACAGGGAATAGCAATCAGCCCCAGCATTTT
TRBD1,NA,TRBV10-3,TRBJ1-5,CAMKQGRDNSNQPQHF,TGTGCCATGAAACAGGGGAGAGACAATAGCAATCAGCCCCAGCATTTT
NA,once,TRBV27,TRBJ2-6,CASSHQGSGANVLTF,TGTGCCAGCAGCCATCAGGGTTCTGGGGCCAACGTCCTGACTTTC
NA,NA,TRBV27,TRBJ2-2,CASSLGGFPLGELFF,TGTGCCAGCAGTTTGGGGGGATTTCCCCTCGGGGAGCTGTTTTTT
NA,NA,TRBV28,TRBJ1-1,CASSGLRGAGTEAFF,TGTGCCAGCAGTGGGCTACGGGGGGCGGGCACTGAAGCTTTCTTT
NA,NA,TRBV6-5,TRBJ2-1,CASSYYRTSYNEQFF,TGTGCCAGCAGTTACTATCGGACATCTTACAATGAGCAGTTCTTC
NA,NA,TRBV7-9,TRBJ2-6,CASSLAVSSGANVLTF,TGTGCCAGCAGCTTAGCCGTATCCTCTGGGGCCAACGTCCTGACTTTC
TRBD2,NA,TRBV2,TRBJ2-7,CASGWTSGSTSVQYF,TGTGCCAGCGGCTGGACTAGCGGGTCTACGAGCGTGCAGTACTTC
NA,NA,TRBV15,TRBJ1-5,CATSSGQYSNQPQHF,TGTGCCACCAGCAGTGGACAGTATAGCAATCAGCCCCAGCATTTT
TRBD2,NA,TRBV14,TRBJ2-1,CASSLTGLAGPSGVNEQFF,TGTGCCAGCAGCCTAACGGGACTAGCGGGACCGTCAGGGGTCAATGAGCAGTTCTTC
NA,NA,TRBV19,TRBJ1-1,CASIQTGNTEAFF,TGTGCCAGTATTCAGACAGGTAACACTGAAGCTTTCTTT
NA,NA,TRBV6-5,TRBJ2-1,CASKDGGDYNEQFF,TGTGCCAGCAAGGACGGAGGGGATTACAATGAGCAGTTCTTC
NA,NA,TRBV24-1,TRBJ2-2,CATSDLRLTGENTGELFF,TGTGCCACCAGTGATTTGCGTTTAACAGGCGAGAACACCGGGGAGCTGTTTTTT
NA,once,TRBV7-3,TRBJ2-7,CASSFENSYEQYF,TGTGCCAGCAGCTTCGAGAACTCCTACGAGCAGTACTTC